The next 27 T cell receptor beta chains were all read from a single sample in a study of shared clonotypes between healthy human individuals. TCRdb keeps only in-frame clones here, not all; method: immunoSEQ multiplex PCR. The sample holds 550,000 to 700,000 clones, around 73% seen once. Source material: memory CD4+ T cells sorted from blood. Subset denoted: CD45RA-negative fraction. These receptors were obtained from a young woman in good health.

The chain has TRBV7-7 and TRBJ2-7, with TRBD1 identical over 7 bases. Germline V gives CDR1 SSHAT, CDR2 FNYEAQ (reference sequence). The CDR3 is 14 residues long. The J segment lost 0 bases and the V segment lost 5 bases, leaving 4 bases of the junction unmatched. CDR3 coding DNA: TGTGCCAGCAGCCCACGGACAGGCTCCTACGAGCAGTACTTC. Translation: CASSPRTGSYEQYF.

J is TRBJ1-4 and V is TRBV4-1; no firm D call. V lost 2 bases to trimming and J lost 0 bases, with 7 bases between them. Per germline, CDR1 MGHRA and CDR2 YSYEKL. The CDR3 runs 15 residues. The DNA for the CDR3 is TGCGCCAGCAGCCAACTTGCAGCAACTAATGAAAAACTGTTTTTT. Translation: CASSQLAATNEKLFF.

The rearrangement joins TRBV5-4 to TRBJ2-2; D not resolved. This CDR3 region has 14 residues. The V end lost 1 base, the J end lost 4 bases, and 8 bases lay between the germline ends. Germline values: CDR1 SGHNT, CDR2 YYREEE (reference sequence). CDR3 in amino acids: CASSLFSVTGELFF. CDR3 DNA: TGTGCCAGCAGCTTGTTTAGTGTCACCGGGGAGCTGTTTTTT.

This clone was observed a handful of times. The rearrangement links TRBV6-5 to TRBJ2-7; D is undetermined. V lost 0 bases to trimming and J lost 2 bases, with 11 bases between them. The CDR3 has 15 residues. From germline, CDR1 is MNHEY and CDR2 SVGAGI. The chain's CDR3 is CASSYSRTLTYEQYF. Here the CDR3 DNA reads TGTGCCAGCAGTTACTCCAGGACGTTAACCTACGAGCAGTACTTC.

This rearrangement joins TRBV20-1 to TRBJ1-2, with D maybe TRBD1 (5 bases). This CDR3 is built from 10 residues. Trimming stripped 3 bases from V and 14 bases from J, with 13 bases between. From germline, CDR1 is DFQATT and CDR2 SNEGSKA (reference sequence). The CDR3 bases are TGCAGTGCTAGGGGAGGGGAAGAGACCTTC. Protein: CSARGGEETF.

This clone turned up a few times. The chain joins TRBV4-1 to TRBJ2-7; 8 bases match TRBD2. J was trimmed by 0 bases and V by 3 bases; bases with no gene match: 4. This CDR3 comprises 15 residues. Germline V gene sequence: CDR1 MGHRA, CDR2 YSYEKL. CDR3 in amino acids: CASSQTSGSSYEQYF. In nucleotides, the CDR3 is TGCGCCAGCAGCCAGACCAGCGGGAGCTCCTACGAGCAGTACTTC.

The DNA for the CDR3 is TGTGCCAGCAGTTTAGGCGGGAGCTTCACCGGGGAGCTGTTTTTT. This codes for CASSLGGSFTGELFF. The chain combines TRBV28 with TRBJ2-2; 7 bases are shared with TRBD2. The V segment lost 2 bases and the J segment 4 bases; nucleotides outside the gene matches: 4. Germline V gives CDR1 MDHEN, CDR2 SYDVKM. The CDR3 contains 15 residues.

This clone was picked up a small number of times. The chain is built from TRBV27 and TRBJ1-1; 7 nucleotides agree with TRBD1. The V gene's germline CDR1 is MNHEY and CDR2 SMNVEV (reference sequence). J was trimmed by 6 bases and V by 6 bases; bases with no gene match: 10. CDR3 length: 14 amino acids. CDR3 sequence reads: CASSFHRGESEAFF. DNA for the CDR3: TGTGCCAGCAGCTTCCACAGGGGAGAGTCTGAAGCTTTCTTT.

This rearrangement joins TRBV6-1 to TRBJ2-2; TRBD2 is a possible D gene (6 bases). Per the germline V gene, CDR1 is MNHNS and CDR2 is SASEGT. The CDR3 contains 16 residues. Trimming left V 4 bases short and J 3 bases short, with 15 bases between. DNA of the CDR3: TGTGCCAGCAGTGGATGGTGGGGGGAGGACACCGGGGAGCTGTTTTTT. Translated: CASSGWWGEDTGELFF.

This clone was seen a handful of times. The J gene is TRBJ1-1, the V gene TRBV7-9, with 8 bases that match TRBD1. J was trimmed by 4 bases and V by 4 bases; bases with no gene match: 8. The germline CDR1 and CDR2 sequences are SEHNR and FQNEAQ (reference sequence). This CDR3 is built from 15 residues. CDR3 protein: CASSSGQGGGTEAFF. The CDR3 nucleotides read TGTGCCAGCAGCTCCGGACAGGGCGGAGGCACTGAAGCTTTCTTT.

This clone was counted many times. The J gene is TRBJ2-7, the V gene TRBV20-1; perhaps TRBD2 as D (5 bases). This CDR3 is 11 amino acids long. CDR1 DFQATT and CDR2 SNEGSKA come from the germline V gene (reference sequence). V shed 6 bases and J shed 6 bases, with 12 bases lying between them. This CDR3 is CSAPDFAEQYF. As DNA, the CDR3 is TGCAGTGCCCCGGACTTCGCCGAGCAGTACTTC.

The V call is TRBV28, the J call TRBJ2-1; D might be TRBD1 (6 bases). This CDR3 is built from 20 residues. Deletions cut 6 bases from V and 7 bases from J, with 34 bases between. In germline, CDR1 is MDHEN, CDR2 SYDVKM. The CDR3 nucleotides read TGTGCCAGCAGCCCAGGACAGCTAAGGGCTATGCGATCGACCCGGAATGAGCAGTTCTTC. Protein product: CASSPGQLRAMRSTRNEQFF.

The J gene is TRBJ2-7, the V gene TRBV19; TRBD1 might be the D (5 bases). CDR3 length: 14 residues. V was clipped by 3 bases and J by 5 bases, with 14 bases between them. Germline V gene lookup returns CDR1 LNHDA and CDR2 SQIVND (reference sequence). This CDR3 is CASSMRRQGDEQYF. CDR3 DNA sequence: TGTGCCAGTAGTATGAGGCGGCAGGGCGACGAGCAGTACTTC.

CDR3 loop: CASSRERISSEQYF. CDR3 nucleotides: TGTGCCAGCTCACGGGAACGGATCTCTTCCGAGCAGTACTTC. The J gene is TRBJ2-7, the V gene TRBV27; D is possibly TRBD2 (5 bases). Per the germline V gene, CDR1 is MNHEY and CDR2 is SMNVEV (reference sequence). The CDR3 is 14 amino acids. Trimming took off 8 bases at V and 6 bases at J, with 20 bases between the two ends.

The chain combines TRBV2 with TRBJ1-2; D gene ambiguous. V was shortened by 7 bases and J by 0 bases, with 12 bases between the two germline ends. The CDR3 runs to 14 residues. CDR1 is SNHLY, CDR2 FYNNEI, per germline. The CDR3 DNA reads TGTGCCAGCACCGGGTGGGGTACTAACTATGGCTACACCTTC. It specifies CASTGWGTNYGYTF.

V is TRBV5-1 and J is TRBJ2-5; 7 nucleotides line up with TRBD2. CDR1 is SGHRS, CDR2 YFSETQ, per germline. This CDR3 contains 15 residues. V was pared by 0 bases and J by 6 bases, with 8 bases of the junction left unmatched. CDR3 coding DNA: TGCGCCAGCAGCTTGGGGACTAGGGACGCGAAGACCCAGTACTTC. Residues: CASSLGTRDAKTQYF.

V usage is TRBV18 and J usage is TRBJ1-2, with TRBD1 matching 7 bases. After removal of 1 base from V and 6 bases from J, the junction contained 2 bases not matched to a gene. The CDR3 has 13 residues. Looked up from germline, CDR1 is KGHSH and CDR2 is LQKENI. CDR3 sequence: CASSPRQGDGYTF. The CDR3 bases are TGTGCCAGCTCACCACGACAGGGAGATGGCTACACCTTC.

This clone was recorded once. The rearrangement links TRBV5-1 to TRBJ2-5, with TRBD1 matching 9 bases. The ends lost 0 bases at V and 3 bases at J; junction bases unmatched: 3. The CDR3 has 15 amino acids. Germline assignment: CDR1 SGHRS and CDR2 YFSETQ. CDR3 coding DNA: TGCGCCAGCAGCTTGGCCTGGGACAGGGAAGAGACCCAGTACTTC. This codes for CASSLAWDREETQYF.

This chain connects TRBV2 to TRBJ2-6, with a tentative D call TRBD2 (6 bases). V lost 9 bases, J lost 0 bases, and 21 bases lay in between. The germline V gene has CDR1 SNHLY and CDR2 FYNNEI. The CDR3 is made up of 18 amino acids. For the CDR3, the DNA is TGTGCCAGTGGGGGATGGCCTAGCGTGAGCTCTGGGGCCAACGTCCTGACTTTC. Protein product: CASGGWPSVSSGANVLTF. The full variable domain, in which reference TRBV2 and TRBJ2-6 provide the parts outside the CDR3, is EPEVTQTPSHQVTQMGQEVILRCVPISNHLYFYWYRQILGQKVEFLVSFYNNEISEKSEIFDDQFSVERPDGSNFTLKIRSTKLEDSAMYFCASGGWPSVSSGANVLTFGAGSRLTVL.

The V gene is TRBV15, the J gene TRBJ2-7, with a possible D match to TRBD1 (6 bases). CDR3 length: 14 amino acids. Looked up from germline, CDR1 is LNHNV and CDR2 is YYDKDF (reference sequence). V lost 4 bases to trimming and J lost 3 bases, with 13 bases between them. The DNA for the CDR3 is TGTGCCACCAGCAATTGGACAGATCTCTACGAGCAGTACTTC. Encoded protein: CATSNWTDLYEQYF.

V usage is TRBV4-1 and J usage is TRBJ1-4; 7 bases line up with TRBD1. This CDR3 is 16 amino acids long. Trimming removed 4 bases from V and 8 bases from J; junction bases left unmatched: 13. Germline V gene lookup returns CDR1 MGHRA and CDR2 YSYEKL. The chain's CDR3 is CASSPILAGGGEKLFF. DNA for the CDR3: TGCGCCAGCAGCCCCATCCTTGCAGGGGGAGGGGAAAAACTGTTTTTT.

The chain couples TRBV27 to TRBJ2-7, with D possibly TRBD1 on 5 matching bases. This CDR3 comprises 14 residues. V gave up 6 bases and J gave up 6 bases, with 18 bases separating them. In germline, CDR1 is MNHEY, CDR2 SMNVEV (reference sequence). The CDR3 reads CASRGATGQGEQYF. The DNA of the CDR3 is TGTGCCAGCAGAGGGGCAACGGGCCAGGGCGAGCAGTACTTC.

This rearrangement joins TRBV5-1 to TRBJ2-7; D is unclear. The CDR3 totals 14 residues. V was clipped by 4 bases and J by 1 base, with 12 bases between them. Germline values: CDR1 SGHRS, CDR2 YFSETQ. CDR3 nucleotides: TGCGCCAGCAGCCCTCCGGTAGGGTCCTACGAGCAGTACTTC. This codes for CASSPPVGSYEQYF.

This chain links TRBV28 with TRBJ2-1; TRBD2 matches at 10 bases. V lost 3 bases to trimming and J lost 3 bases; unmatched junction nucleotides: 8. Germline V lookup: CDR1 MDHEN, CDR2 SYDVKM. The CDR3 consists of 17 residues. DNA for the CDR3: TGTGCCAGCAGTTTCCCGACTAGCGGGTATGTCTACAATGAGCAGTTCTTC. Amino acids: CASSFPTSGYVYNEQFF.

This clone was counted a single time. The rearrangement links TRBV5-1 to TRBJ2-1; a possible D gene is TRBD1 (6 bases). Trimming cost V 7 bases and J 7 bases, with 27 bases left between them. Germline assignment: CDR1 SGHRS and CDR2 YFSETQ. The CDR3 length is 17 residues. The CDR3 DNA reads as TGCGCCAGCCAACGAACCCCCGGGACAATCAAAGCGAATGAGCAGTTCTTC. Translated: CASQRTPGTIKANEQFF.

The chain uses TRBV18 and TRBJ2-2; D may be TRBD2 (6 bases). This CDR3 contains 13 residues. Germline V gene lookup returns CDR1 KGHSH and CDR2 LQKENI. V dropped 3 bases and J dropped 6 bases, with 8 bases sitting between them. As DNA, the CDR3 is TGTGCCAGCTCACCGTCGGGAGCCGGGGAGCTGTTTTTT. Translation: CASSPSGAGELFF.

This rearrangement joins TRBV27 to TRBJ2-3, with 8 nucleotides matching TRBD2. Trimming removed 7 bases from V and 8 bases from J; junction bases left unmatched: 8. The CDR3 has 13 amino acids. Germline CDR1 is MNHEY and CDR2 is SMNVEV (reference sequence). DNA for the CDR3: TGTGCCAGCAAGGCGGGAGGATCCGGTACGCAGTATTTT. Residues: CASKAGGSGTQYF.